Presented here are 12 T cell receptor beta chains from one specimen sequenced in a study of T cell repertoires in cytomegalovirus infection. In TCRdb, the reads were re-called with MiXCR into one record per CDR3 protein. The sample includes 560,000 or so distinct CDR3 sequences, 16% of them seen just once. The specimen sequenced was CD8+ T cells from PBMCs. These receptors were collected from a human donor in good health (CMV status not recorded). Some clones in this sample may be carry-over from other donors' samples.

The table lists this clonotype with a few counts. This chain connects TRBV9 to TRBJ2-7; D is unclear. Germline V gene sequence: CDR1 SGDLS, CDR2 YYNGEE. The CDR3 runs to 14 residues. With 4 bases removed from V and 6 bases from J, the gap between germline ends came to 17 bases. The CDR3, as DNA: TGTGCCAGCAGCCCCCGTGATAGGCTCGGCGAGCAGTACTTC. It specifies CASSPRDRLGEQYF.

This clonotype was seen more than once but under ten times. This chain links TRBV19 with TRBJ1-2; D is unclear. This CDR3 comprises 11 residues. V was clipped by 7 bases and J by 4 bases, with 7 bases between them. Germline V gene data show CDR1 as LNHDA and CDR2 as SQIVND (reference sequence). The CDR3 DNA sequence: TGTGCCAGTATTGATGGCTATGGCTACACCTTC. Translation: CASIDGYGYTF.

This clonotype was counted between two and nine times. This chain joins TRBV7-9 and TRBJ2-6; D ambiguous. V shed 4 bases and J shed 0 bases, with 16 bases lying between them. The CDR3 runs to 18 residues. Germline V CDR1 and CDR2: SEHNR, FQNEAQ (reference sequence). CDR3 sequence reads: CASSSPSVTSSGANVLTF. In DNA, the CDR3 is TGTGCCAGCAGCTCACCATCGGTCACAAGCTCTGGGGCCAACGTCCTGACTTTC. The full variable domain, its missing parts supplied by reference TRBV7-9 and TRBJ2-6, is DTGVSQNPRHKITKRGQNVTFRCDPISEHNRLYWYRQTLGQGPEFLTYFQNEAQLEKSRLLSDRFSAERPKGSFSTLEIQRTEQGDSAMYLCASSSPSVTSSGANVLTFGAGSRLTVL.

The sample holds a few counts of this clonotype. The chain couples TRBV19 to TRBJ2-7; no firm D call. V was cut by 5 bases and J by 2 bases, with 19 bases left in between. The CDR3 sequence is 16 residues long. Germline V CDR1 and CDR2: LNHDA, SQIVND (reference sequence). The CDR3 protein is CASSLKGREIPYEQYF. CDR3 DNA sequence: TGTGCCAGTAGTCTGAAGGGTCGAGAGATTCCCTACGAGCAGTACTTC.

There are many counts of this clonotype. This sequence joins TRBV28 and TRBJ2-1, with 7 bases that match TRBD2. J gave up 0 bases and V 3 bases, and 5 bases lay outside the gene matches. Germline V gene lookup returns CDR1 MDHEN and CDR2 SYDVKM. The CDR3 loop spans 16 amino acids. CDR3 protein: CASSFPAGYSYNEQFF. The CDR3 nucleotides read TGTGCCAGCAGTTTCCCAGCGGGGTACTCCTACAATGAGCAGTTCTTC. Together with reference TRBV28 and TRBJ2-1, the CDR3 gives the full variable domain: DVKVTQSSRYLVKRTGEKVFLECVQDMDHENMFWYRQDPGLGLRLIYFSYDVKMKEKGDIPEGYSVSREKKERFSLILESASTNQTSMYLCASSFPAGYSYNEQFFGPGTRLTVL.

This clonotype was counted many times. The rearrangement links TRBV7-3 to TRBJ2-6; 8 bases are shared with TRBD1. Trimming removed 2 bases from V and 0 bases from J; junction bases left unmatched: 6. This CDR3 contains 18 residues. Looked up from germline, CDR1 is SGHTA and CDR2 is FQGTGA. CDR3 bases: TGTGCCAGCAGCTTAGTGGGACAGGAGAGCTCTGGGGCCAACGTCCTGACTTTC. It encodes CASSLVGQESSGANVLTF.

Turning to this clonotype: A much larger clone lies a single base off, so this may be a read error. The chain has TRBV27 and TRBJ1-1; the match to TRBD1 covers 9 bases. V was pared by 4 bases and J by 1 base, with 4 bases of the junction left unmatched. The CDR3 contains 15 residues. Germline values: CDR1 MNHEY, CDR2 SMNVEV (reference sequence). The CDR3 here is CASSWGTGSNTEAFF. CDR3 DNA: TGTGCCAGCAGTTGGGGGACAGGGTCGAACACTGAAGCTTTCTTT.

At least ten counts were recorded for this clonotype. The genes are TRBV12-3 or TRBV12-4 and TRBJ1-5; D call uncertain. This CDR3 spans 14 amino acids. Trimming shortened V by 8 bases and J by 5 bases, and 16 bases separated the two germline ends. CDR3 nucleotides: TGTGCCAGCGCCCCTTGGGCAGTGGATCAGCCCCAGCATTTT. This codes for CASAPWAVDQPQHF.

The chain has TRBV15 and TRBJ1-5; 9 bases map to TRBD1. Germline CDR1 is LNHNV and CDR2 is YYDKDF (reference sequence). Trimming cost V 3 bases and J 11 bases; bases outside gene matches: 14. The CDR3 totals 16 residues. Here the CDR3 DNA reads TGTGCCACCAGCAGCAGGACAGGGGAATTACAAAAGTCCCAGCATTTT. Translation gives CATSSRTGELQKSQHF.

This clonotype showed up many times. V and J are TRBV5-6 and TRBJ1-2; D uncertain. The length of the CDR3 is 14 residues. Germline V CDR1 and CDR2: SGHDT, YYEEEE. V was pared by 0 bases and J by 0 bases, with 6 bases between. This CDR3 is CASSLVVANYGYTF. The CDR3 nucleotides are TGTGCCAGCAGCTTGGTGGTGGCTAACTATGGCTACACCTTC.

This clonotype has only a few counts. CDR3 sequence reads: CASSPGGRAVGDTQYF. CDR3 nucleotide sequence: TGTGCCAGCAGTCCCGGGGGGCGGGCGGTGGGGGATACGCAGTATTTT. The J gene is TRBJ2-3, the V gene TRBV12-3 or TRBV12-4, with D possibly TRBD2 on 7 matching bases. V shed 5 bases and J shed 6 bases, with 21 bases lying between them. CDR3 length: 16 amino acids.

This clonotype was seen only a few times. This chain connects TRBV27 to TRBJ1-2, with 7 bases matching TRBD1. CDR1 and CDR2 from the germline V gene are MNHEY and SMNVEV (reference sequence). V lost 0 bases to trimming and J lost 2 bases; unmatched junction nucleotides: 9. CDR3 length: 17 residues. This chain's CDR3 is CASSLSAPGQFNYGYTF. CDR3 DNA: TGTGCCAGCAGTTTATCTGCCCCGGGACAGTTCAACTATGGCTACACCTTC.